One sample yielded the 2 T cell receptor beta chains listed below, sequenced in a study of neurological immune-mediated disorders. TCRdb re-called the 5' RACE reads with MiXCR, one entry per CDR3 protein. In the table there are tens of thousands of distinct CDR3 sequences, under 2% of which are singletons. Sequencing was carried out using PBMCs. These receptors were collected from a woman between 35 and 50 years old with multiple sclerosis.

This clonotype was observed many times. The chain combines TRBV20-1 with TRBJ2-7, with TRBD1 matching over 8 bases. The CDR3 contains 14 residues. The V and J ends lost 0 bases and 5 bases, in that order; junction bases with no gene match: 6. The V gene's germline CDR1 is DFQATT and CDR2 SNEGSKA (reference sequence). Here the CDR3 reads CSARDRDRLHEQYF. CDR3 coding DNA: TGCAGTGCTAGAGATAGGGACAGGCTCCACGAGCAGTACTTC.

In its sample, this clonotype was seen many times. The V and J genes are TRBV20-1 and TRBJ2-1; D is possibly TRBD2 (7 bases). This CDR3 comprises 14 residues. Germline lookup yields CDR1 DFQATT and CDR2 SNEGSKA (reference sequence). The ends were cut back, 5 bases at V and 6 bases at J, with 17 bases in the middle. DNA of the CDR3: TGCAGTGCTGGGGGGCTAGCGGAGACCAATGAGCAGTTCTTC. Translating gives CSAGGLAETNEQFF.